The T cell receptor beta chain under discussion was sequenced for a study of siplizumab effects on memory and regulatory T cells. The table lists this clone with a count of one. Its antigen is not known. Using immunoSEQ multiplex PCR, the repertoire was profiled, and TCRdb retains in-frame clones only, with some absent. The repertoire includes more than 90,000 clones, roughly 94% of them detected once, and 1% to 1.5% sits in the top ten. The CDR3 is 15 amino acids. V was pared by 2 bases and J by 10 bases, with 18 bases between. Germline CDR1 and CDR2: MGHRA and YSYEKL. Points from the study as a whole: Naive T cells apparently outstripped memory cells in diversity and seemed major alloresponse contributors. Among mappable alloreactive CD4+ clones, the Treg-derived fraction averaged approximately 69% with siplizumab versus more than 25% in controls. The suppressive capacity of proliferating Tregs from siplizumab cultures remained unconfirmed. Siplizumab significantly lowered the alloreactive sequences that could be traced to unstimulated CD4+ memory cells.

The sequencing input was non-Treg CD4+ T cells sorted from blood. This TCR was recovered from a human donor in good health. The rearrangement links TRBV4-1 to TRBJ1-5, with D hard to call. This chain's CDR3 is CASSQLGPLAGPQHF. CDR3 nucleotide sequence: TGCGCCAGCAGCCAATTAGGACCTCTCGCGGGTCCCCAGCATTTT.